This T cell receptor beta chain stems from a study of T cells in Graves' hyperthyroidism and ophthalmopathy. The V and J ends lost 4 bases and 2 bases, in that order; junction bases with no gene match: 7. CDR3 length equals 14 residues. CDR1 is DFQATT, CDR2 SNEGSKA, per germline (reference sequence). Fresh peripheral blood, around 9.3 ml, was the source of the PBMCs. This clonotype was counted many times. The source material, RNA transcripts, was used to amplify TCR beta CDR3 regions. With the HTBI primer set, the TCR CDR3 went through a first round of RT-PCR. MiXCR was run by TCRdb on the multiplex PCR reads, yielding one entry per CDR3 protein. The sample holds about 500,000 distinct CDR3 sequences, about 16% seen once.

V is TRBV20-1 and J is TRBJ1-1; 7 bases map to TRBD1. The sequencing input was blood. The sequence was obtained from a woman aged 25 to 39 with Graves' ophthalmopathy. This CDR3 is CSAMKNRGNTEAFF. As DNA, the CDR3 is TGCAGTGCTATGAAAAACAGGGGAAACACTGAAGCTTTCTTT.